The T cell receptor (beta chain) described here comes from a study of shared clonotypes between healthy human individuals (TCRdb year 2020). General notes on the study: The cohort included three men and a couple of women between 18 and 49 years of age. Per donor, leukapheresis produced somewhere between about 0.85 and 9.5 billion PBMCs. Libraries were prepared and TCR repertoires were sequenced by different laboratories using diverse techniques, in order to increase sequencing depth and limit assay-specific biases. The study deeply sequenced blood TCR repertoires of about five healthy adults to estimate repertoire size and the extent of clonotype sharing between individuals. For each donor, three plates each were used for CD4 naive and CD4 memory, two plates were used for CD8 naive, and one plate was used for CD8 memory.

The donors were healthy, HIV-negative adults with no recently reported acute infections or vaccinations. All donors were Caucasian adults living in Nashville, Tennessee, USA. CD4+ T cells were enriched through magnetic negative selection, after which naive cells were positively selected on CD45RA and the remaining negative fraction served as the memory subset. Blood was obtained by leukapheresis, after which PBMCs were separated by Ficoll-Histopaque density gradient centrifugation and cryopreserved in liquid nitrogen vapor phase. Purity and quantity of every magnetically sorted T cell population were checked by analytical flow cytometry. From each sorted fraction, genomic DNA was isolated and quantified by UV absorbance on a Nanodrop 2000c. TCR CDR3 regions were amplified from genomic DNA by multiplex PCR using the deep immunoSEQ assay. Extracted genomic DNA from each cell subset was distributed evenly across all wells of several immunoSEQ 96-well plates, and each plate was treated as a replicate. For sorted subsets, each replicate PCR was loaded with about 0.2 ug genomic DNA, equivalent to approximately 27,000 T cell genomes. Purified libraries were measured with a Qubit 3.0 fluorometer, size-checked on a Bioanalyzer 2100, and measured again with the KAPA Library Quantification kit. A separate single-read 150-cycle Illumina NextSeq 550 flow cell was used to sequence each immunoSEQ 96-well plate. The paper's data handling went like this. Because the immunoSEQ output held only junctional sequences and lacked quality scores, the filtering could not match the filtering applied to full-length reads. Sequences were annotated with PyIR, a Python wrapper for IgBLAST v1.9, and V/J genes and CDR3 were assigned using IMGT germline references. Reads with weak V/J assignments (E-value above 1e-6), missing CDR3, stop codons, out-of-frame junctions, or ambiguous translated residues were removed. V3J clonotypes were defined as sequences sharing the same inferred V gene, J gene, and CDR3 amino acid sequence. Percentage overlap between repertoires was calculated by dividing the number of shared unique clonotypes by the size of the smaller repertoire. Richness of each repertoire was evaluated using RTK rarefaction, the Chao1 estimator, and Recon v2.1 estimates of unobserved clonotypes. OLGA was used to compute generation probabilities for all TCRbeta clonotypes that the gDNA method yielded from a handful of donors. Sourced from immuneACCESS, this table was stored by TCRdb with only in-frame sequences that have V and J called. A share of the clones is absent; for the studies checked, an unresolved V gene accounts for under half, and the remainder has no known explanation. V and J calls and clone size are as listed in that table; D and trimming were resolved from the DNA. This sample gives millions of clones in total; around nine tenths of them show up just once. Over 0.12% of the sample lies in the top ten.

Findings and caveats that apply to the study as a whole: Because the study included a small number of donors, the genetic and exposure-history diversity represented was limited. Sampling was limited to blood, and TCR repertoires in tissue likely differ from TCR repertoires in blood. Even with the large sequencing depth, rarefaction of the sorted-subset datasets indicated that sequencing was incomplete. When several donors were compared, the shared fraction of clonotypes was 5% to 6.5% for naive CD4, about 4% for naive CD8, 2% to 2.5% for memory CD4, and less than 0.45% for memory CD8. Naive subsets generally had larger estimated clonotype richness than memory subsets did. Clonotypes shared by all four sorted-subset donors showed higher generation probabilities than non-shared clonotypes. Based on pairwise subsampling, the degree of clonotype sharing among donors was expected to be affected by sequencing depth.

Concerning this clone itself: No antigen is known for it. Base quality data are lacking; no much larger clone is found one base away.

The germline V gene provides CDR1 MDHEN and CDR2 SYDVKM. The germline ends are 17 bases apart after V is trimmed by 4 bases and J by 4 bases. Spanning cysteine to phenylalanine, the CDR3 consists of 17 amino acids. This entry keeps only the CDR3 DNA: 51 bases, framed from base 1. The sequence came from a man in his late teens or twenties in good health. This chain is built from TRBV28 and TRBJ1-6; TRBD1 could be the D gene, as 6 bases match. Sequencing was carried out using naive CD4+ T cells sorted from blood. This specimen's cell subset or site label, interpreted: CD45RA+ positively selected. In nucleotides, the sequence is TGTGCCAGCAGTTCCACTCCTGGACAGAGTTATAATTCACCCCTCCACTTT. It specifies CASSSTPGQSYNSPLHF.